These 2 T cell receptor beta chains came from one sample sequenced in a study of blood T cells in healthy people across ages. For the second PCR, which ran for roughly 6 to 11 cycles, a sample-barcoded 5' primer and a J-beta primer mix were used. One entry per CDR3 protein, called by TCRdb with MiXCR from the 5' RACE reads. Altogether 650,000 to 800,000 distinct CDR3 sequences are present, 52% being singletons, with the ten largest covering about 13%. The source material was blood. These receptors originate from an elderly woman in good health.

About this clonotype itself: A read error may account for a junction end that differs from germline. This chain uses TRBV2 with TRBJ1-2; possible D gene TRBD1, 6 bases. CDR1 and CDR2 from the germline V gene are SNHLY and FYNNEI. This CDR3 is 11 amino acids long. CDR3 protein: CASREGGSYTF. In DNA, the CDR3 is TGTGCCAGCAGGGAAGGGGGGAGCTACACCTTC.

The V gene is TRBV7-9, the J gene TRBJ2-5, with a weak D call TRBD1 (5 bases). The J call may not be correct, given that the DNA end is closer to TRBJ2-7. The CDR3 has 14 residues. Germline V lookup: CDR1 SEHNR, CDR2 FQNEAQ (reference sequence). In DNA form, the CDR3 reads TGTGCCAGCAGCTTAACAGCCAGGGCCTACGAGCAGTACTTC. Protein sequence: CASSLTARAYEQYF.